The 27 T cell receptor beta chains given below trace back to one sample, sequenced in a study of T cell clonality in common variable immunodeficiency. General study points: Common variable immunodeficiency TCR beta sequences reportedly had fewer deletions and N-nucleotide insertions.

The table came from immunoSEQ multiplex PCR; TCRdb's copy has only in-frame clones and leaves some out. The record shows roughly 39,000 clones for this sample, with no singletons present. Which antigens these TCRs recognize remains unknown. Sequenced material: peripheral blood mononuclear cells. The receptors originated from a human donor with common variable immunodeficiency.

The sample holds a few counts of this clone. CDR3 amino acids: CACANRVRNEQFF. CDR3 DNA, as far as it was read: TGTGCCTGTGCAAACAGGGTAAGGAATGAG. The J gene is TRBJ2-1, the V gene TRBV30; the D gene is possibly TRBD1 (6 bases). The sequence runs out 3 residues before the end of the CDR3; the remainder is reconstructed from the germline J gene. CDR3 length: 13 amino acids. Germline values: CDR1 GTSNPN, CDR2 SVGIG (reference sequence). V lost 6 bases and J lost 7, with 16 bases in between.

This clone was recorded many times. The read terminates 3 residues ahead of where the CDR3 ends, so the germline J gene completes it. V is TRBV14 and J is TRBJ1-1; 9 nucleotides align to TRBD1. This CDR3 is built from 13 residues. CDR1 SGHDN and CDR2 FVKESK come from the germline V gene. The CDR3 spells CASSQTGTGKAFF. Partial CDR3 DNA: TGTGCCAGCAGTCAGACCGGGACAGGGAAA.

CDR3 bases read: TGTGCCAGCAGTGAAAACAGGGCAGAGACC. It is translated as CASSENRAET. The entire CDR3 sequence reads CASSENRAETQYF. The genes are TRBV2 and TRBJ2-5, with a tentative D call TRBD1 (6 bases). The CDR3 is cut off 3 residues early in the read; its end comes from the germline J gene. Germline-derived CDR1 and CDR2 are SNHLY and FYNNEI. This CDR3 contains 13 residues. V dropped 2 bases and J dropped 4 bases, with 8 bases sitting between them. Together with reference TRBV2 and TRBJ2-5, the CDR3 gives the full variable domain: EPEVTQTPSHQVTQMGQEVILRCVPISNHLYFYWYRQILGQKVEFLVSFYNNEISEKSEIFDDQFSVERPDGSNFTLKIRSTKLEDSAMYFCASSENRAETQYFGPGTRLLVL.

In this sample, this clone turned up many times. The read is 3 residues too short to cover the CDR3 end, so that end is filled in from the germline J gene. This sequence joins TRBV30 and TRBJ1-3; maybe TRBD1 (5 bases). Trimming shortened V by 5 bases and J by 4 bases, and 12 bases separated the two germline ends. This CDR3 is 13 amino acids long. Germline values: CDR1 GTSNPN, CDR2 SVGIG (reference sequence). The CDR3 loop reads CAWQGVSGNTIYF. CDR3 bases read: TGTGCCTGGCAAGGGGTTTCGGGAAACACC.

This clone was recorded at least ten times. The observed sequence ends 3 residues before the CDR3 terminus, with the missing tail filled in from the germline J gene. The chain links TRBV2 to TRBJ2-7; 12 bases fit TRBD2. CDR3 length equals 14 residues. Trimming took 7 bases from V and 6 from J; bases not matched to a gene: 7. Germline V gene sequence: CDR1 SNHLY, CDR2 FYNNEI. CDR3 in amino acids: CASTVLAGGLEQYF. The CDR3 DNA, read in part, is TGTGCCAGCACTGTACTAGCGGGAGGTCTCGAG.

Note on this clone: The read falls 3 residues short of the CDR3 end, and the missing part is taken from the germline J gene. This rearrangement joins TRBV5-1 to TRBJ1-1; possible D gene TRBD1, 5 bases. V was pared by 4 bases and J by 7 bases, with 20 bases between. The germline V gene has CDR1 SGHRS and CDR2 YFSETQ. The CDR3 extends over 15 amino acids. CDR3 in amino acids: CASSPGGGVGLEAFF. The CDR3 DNA, read in part, is TGCGCCAGCAGCCCAGGTGGGGGGGTGGGGCTTGAA.

In this sample, this clone turned up many times. The read finishes 3 residues shy of the CDR3 end, and the germline J gene is used to complete it. The chain links TRBV29-1 to TRBJ2-7; perhaps TRBD1 as D (5 bases). V was clipped by 4 bases and J by 4 bases, with 17 bases between them. CDR3 length equals 14 residues. CDR1 SQVTM and CDR2 ANQGSEA come from the germline V gene. CDR3 sequence: CSVAPQGLAYEQYF. The sequenced CDR3 bases are TGCAGCGTTGCCCCCCAGGGCCTGGCATACGAG.

This clone was counted a few times. Here the CDR3 reads CASSVGTVNTEAFF. The DNA read from the CDR3 is TGTGCCAGCAGCGTGGGGACTGTGAACACTGAA. This sequence joins TRBV7-2 and TRBJ1-1; a weak D match, TRBD1 (5 bases). Read data end 3 residues before the CDR3 end; the end is taken from the germline J gene. CDR1 is SGHTA, CDR2 FQGNSA, per germline. This CDR3 spans 14 amino acids. V was shortened by 5 bases and J by 0 bases, with 10 bases between the two germline ends. The full variable domain, its missing parts supplied by reference TRBV7-2 and TRBJ1-1, is GAGVSQSPSNKVTEKGKDVELRCDPISGHTALYWYRQSLGQGLEFLIYFQGNSAPDKSGLPSDRFSAERTGGSVSTLTIQRTQQEDSAVYLCASSVGTVNTEAFFGQGTRLTVV.

This clone turned up a few times. The CDR3 end lies 3 residues beyond the end of the read and is filled in from the germline J gene. V is TRBV18 and J is TRBJ2-3, with a possible D match to TRBD2 (6 bases). From germline, CDR1 is KGHSH and CDR2 LQKENI. V gave up 6 bases and J gave up 4 bases, with 11 bases separating them. This CDR3 contains 13 residues. CDR3: CASSPWGADTQYF. CDR3 bases read: TGTGCCAGCTCCCCCTGGGGGGCAGATACG. Using reference TRBV18 and TRBJ2-3 for the parts outside the CDR3, the full variable domain is NAGVMQNPRHLVRRRGQEARLRCSPMKGHSHVYWYRQLPEEGLKFMVYLQKENIIDESGMPKERFSAEFPKEGPSILRIQQVVRGDSAAYFCASSPWGADTQYFGPGTRLTVL.

This clone was recorded a few times. The read gets to within 3 residues of the CDR3 end, and the germline J gene fills in the rest. This chain connects TRBV19 to TRBJ1-1, with 8 bases identical to TRBD1. The V gene end was trimmed by 7 bases and the J gene end by 4 bases; junction bases not matched to a gene: 8. The CDR3 spans 14 residues. Germline CDR1 is LNHDA and CDR2 is SQIVND (reference sequence). The sequenced CDR3 bases are TGTGCCAGTACCCGGACAGGGAGCGGCACTGAA. This encodes CASTRTGSGTE. The full CDR3 protein is CASTRTGSGTEAFF.

The CDR3 spells CSARVSGLADNNEQFF. CDR3 bases read: TGCAGTGCTAGAGTTTCGGGACTAGCGGATAACAATGAG. The chain employs TRBV20-1 and TRBJ2-1; 11 bases align to TRBD2. The CDR3 extends 3 residues past the end of the read, so its final part is completed from the germline J gene. Germline V CDR1 and CDR2: DFQATT, SNEGSKA (reference sequence). Trimming took 1 base from V and 5 from J; bases not matched to a gene: 7. The length of the CDR3 is 16 residues.

Turning to this clone: The read ends 3 residues before the CDR3 terminus; that terminus is restored from the germline J gene. The chain couples TRBV19 to TRBJ1-5, with D perhaps TRBD1 (6 bases). The germline V gene encodes CDR1 LNHDA and CDR2 SQIVND (reference sequence). V was cut by 8 bases and J by 1 base, with 15 bases left in between. CDR3 size: 15 residues. The part of the CDR3 DNA that was read is TGTGCCAGTGGACTCCGGGACAACAGCAATCAGCCC. This gives the protein CASGLRDNSNQP. The entire CDR3 protein is CASGLRDNSNQPQHF.

This clone was seen at least ten times. The read ends 3 residues early relative to the CDR3; the germline J gene fills the gap. This chain joins TRBV20-1 and TRBJ2-2, with D unclear. Germline V CDR1 and CDR2: DFQATT, SNEGSKA (reference sequence). The V gene lost 3 bases and the J gene lost 0 bases, with 5 bases spanning the gap. This CDR3 is 13 amino acids long. The sequenced CDR3 bases are TGCAGTGCTAGGGCAGCGAACACCGGGGAG. Residues: CSARAANTGE. The entire CDR3 protein is CSARAANTGELFF.

The sample holds a few counts of this clone. The read stops 3 residues short of the end of the CDR3; the missing end is completed from the germline J gene. The chain couples TRBV7-2 to TRBJ1-2; D gene unclear. The germline V and J ends were trimmed by 3 bases and 0 bases, with 8 bases remaining between them. Germline loops: CDR1 SGHTA, CDR2 FQGNSA. The CDR3 consists of 14 residues. Partial CDR3 DNA: TGTGCCAGCAGCTTGAAGGGCTCTAACTATGGC. Amino acid sequence: CASSLKGSNYG. The CDR3 reads in full as CASSLKGSNYGYTF.

Notes on this clone: Read coverage stops 3 residues before the CDR3 terminus; the germline J gene supplies the remainder. V usage is TRBV6-2 or TRBV6-3 and J usage is TRBJ2-1, with 9 bases identical to TRBD2. Per the germline V gene, CDR1 is MNHEY and CDR2 is SVGEGT. Trimming took 2 bases from V and 5 from J; bases not matched to a gene: 10. This CDR3 region has 17 residues. The covered CDR3 bases are TGTGCCAGCAGTTACCCGGGGGCGGGGGGGTCGGACAATGAG. It yields the protein CASSYPGAGGSDNE. The CDR3 as a whole reads CASSYPGAGGSDNEQFF.

This clone turned up a few times. With the read ending 3 residues before the CDR3 end, the germline J gene is used to fill in that end. The chain employs TRBV5-1 and TRBJ1-1; no reliable D call. The CDR3 length is 13 residues. CDR1 is SGHRS and CDR2 is YFSETQ in the germline V gene. The ends were cut back, 4 bases at V and 4 bases at J, with 11 bases in the middle. The CDR3 bases that were read are TGCGCCAGCAGCAAAGGGTCTGGCACTGAA. It translates to CASSKGSGTE. The entire CDR3 is CASSKGSGTEAFF.

This clone was seen only a few times. The read stops 3 residues short of the end of the CDR3; the missing end is completed from the germline J gene. The V call is TRBV5-4, the J call TRBJ2-7, with 9 bases aligning to TRBD2. The trim removed 0 bases at V and 5 bases at J, leaving 9 bases unmatched. From germline, CDR1 is SGHNT and CDR2 YYREEE (reference sequence). This CDR3 region has 16 residues. The DNA read from the CDR3 is TGTGCCAGCAGCTTGGTGGTACTAGCGGGTTTGGACGAG. Translation: CASSLVVLAGLDE. The whole CDR3 region reads CASSLVVLAGLDEQYF. Drawing the rest from reference TRBV5-4 and TRBJ2-7, the complete variable domain is ETGVTQSPTHLIKTRGQQVTLRCSSQSGHNTVSWYQQALGQGPQFIFQYYREEENGRGNFPPRFSGLQFPNYSSELNVNALELDDSALYLCASSLVVLAGLDEQYFGPGTRLTVT.

This clone occurred many times. The observed sequence ends 3 residues before the CDR3 terminus, with the missing tail filled in from the germline J gene. The chain couples TRBV20-1 to TRBJ2-7; 8 bases align to TRBD1. J lost 1 base, V lost 4 bases, and 9 bases had no gene match. The CDR3 runs 15 residues. CDR1 is DFQATT and CDR2 is SNEGSKA in the germline V gene (reference sequence). This chain's CDR3 is CSATGGATPSYEQYF. Incomplete CDR3 DNA: TGCAGTGCTACAGGGGGCGCGACGCCGTCCTACGAG.

This clone came up a few times. The missing CDR3 end, 3 residues past where the read stops, is filled in from the germline J gene. The chain carries TRBV19 and TRBJ2-7; 7 bases align to TRBD2. The germline CDR1 and CDR2 sequences are LNHDA and SQIVND (reference sequence). J was trimmed by 6 bases and V by 3 bases; bases with no gene match: 14. The length of the CDR3 is 16 residues. The CDR3 sequence is CASSIESGTWGSEQYF. The part of the CDR3 DNA that was read is TGTGCCAGTAGTATCGAAAGCGGGACGTGGGGAAGCGAG.

This clone came up many times. CDR3 protein: CSVVQGGTGNQPQHF. The CDR3 bases that were read are TGCAGCGTTGTACAGGGGGGGACGGGCAATCAGCCC. V is TRBV29-1 and J is TRBJ1-5; 8 bases are shared with TRBD1. The sequence runs out 3 residues before the end of the CDR3; the remainder is reconstructed from the germline J gene. CDR3 length equals 15 residues. Germline V CDR1 and CDR2: SQVTM, ANQGSEA. V lost 4 bases and J lost 2; bases outside the gene matches: 7.

This clone was observed at least ten times. The read terminates 3 residues before the CDR3 end, so the remaining end is supplied by the germline J gene. The rearrangement links TRBV29-1 to TRBJ2-7; D call uncertain. Germline CDR1 and CDR2: SQVTM and ANQGSEA. Deletions cut 4 bases from V and 6 bases from J, with 13 bases between. This CDR3 is built from 12 residues. CDR3 region: CSVGAGRSEQYF. Partial CDR3 DNA: TGCAGCGTTGGGGCAGGTCGTAGCGAG.

This clone was observed a handful of times. Read data end 3 residues before the CDR3 end; the end is taken from the germline J gene. This chain joins TRBV30 and TRBJ1-1; possible D gene TRBD1, 6 bases. Germline CDR1 reads GTSNPN; CDR2 reads SVGIG (reference sequence). The germline V and J ends were trimmed by 2 bases and 1 base, with 14 bases remaining between them. CDR3 size: 15 residues. The CDR3 protein is CAWSIPGQSNTEAFF. The DNA read from the CDR3 is TGTGCCTGGAGTATACCGGGACAATCGAACACTGAA.

This clone has at least ten counts. The read ends 3 residues shy of where the CDR3 ends; the end is completed using the germline J gene. The chain couples TRBV5-1 to TRBJ2-1, with 8 bases identical to TRBD1. This CDR3 is built from 14 residues. V gave up 0 bases and J gave up 8 bases; unmatched junction bases: 4. Germline V gene lookup returns CDR1 SGHRS and CDR2 YFSETQ. The CDR3 loop reads CASSLGQGTDEQFF. CDR3 DNA, as far as it was read: TGCGCCAGCAGCTTGGGACAGGGGACTGATGAG.

Many counts were recorded for this clone. The read finishes 3 residues shy of the CDR3 end, and the germline J gene is used to complete it. This rearrangement joins TRBV18 to TRBJ1-4; 10 positions agree with TRBD1. The V segment lost 5 bases and the J segment 6 bases; nucleotides outside the gene matches: 3. CDR3 length: 14 residues. CDR1 KGHSH and CDR2 LQKENI come from the germline V gene. The part of the CDR3 DNA that was read is TGTGCCAGCTCAGAAGGGACAGGGGATGAAAAA. Translation: CASSEGTGDEK. Given in full, the CDR3 is CASSEGTGDEKLFF.

Comment on this clone: The missing CDR3 end, 3 residues past where the read stops, is filled in from the germline J gene. The chain employs TRBV7-9 and TRBJ2-2; possible D gene TRBD1, 6 bases. V lost 5 bases and J 6 bases, leaving 10 bases between the germline ends. In germline, CDR1 is SEHNR, CDR2 FQNEAQ (reference sequence). This CDR3 has 13 amino acids. The DNA read from the CDR3 is TGTGCCAGCAGCCAAACAGGGCCCGGGGAG. Its protein is CASSQTGPGE. In full, the CDR3 is CASSQTGPGELFF.

Ten or more counts support this clone. Read sequence stops 3 residues before the CDR3 end, and the germline J gene provides the missing end. The gene calls are TRBV2 and TRBJ2-3; the match to TRBD2 covers 8 bases. Germline CDR1 reads SNHLY; CDR2 reads FYNNEI. The CDR3 is 13 amino acids. V lost 6 bases, J lost 8 bases, and 7 bases stayed unmatched. The sequenced part of the CDR3 DNA is TGTGCCAGCAGCGCTGGTGCGGGAGGTACG. Protein sequence: CASSAGAGGT. The CDR3 as a whole reads CASSAGAGGTQYF.

This clone was seen only a few times. The read ends 3 residues before the CDR3 terminus; that terminus is restored from the germline J gene. This chain connects TRBV2 to TRBJ2-1; 8 bases agree with TRBD1. The V segment lost 4 bases and the J segment 4 bases; nucleotides outside the gene matches: 18. In germline, CDR1 is SNHLY, CDR2 FYNNEI. This CDR3 contains 19 residues. CDR3 amino acids: CASSGQNRGTGVIYNEQFF. Partial CDR3 DNA: TGTGCCAGCAGTGGACAGAATCGCGGGACAGGAGTGATATACAATGAG.